This T cell receptor beta chain was retrieved from a study of T cell responses to AZD1222 COVID-19 vaccine. Study-level findings and limits: Clonal diversity may have been underestimated, and the donors were mostly white British, with more females than males. Repertoires in all cases were sampled only once the peak T cell response had passed.

TCRdb's table, derived via immunoSEQ multiplex PCR, lists solely in-frame clones and lacks some. This sample has 150,000 to 200,000 clones, with more than 85% found just once. Remarks on this clone: Its target is not known.

This sequence was found in an adult in good health. Sequenced here: peripheral blood, sampled on day 0 of AZD1222 vaccination.

The CDR3 sequence: CASSLLGVEAFF. CDR3 bases: TGTGCCAGCAGCTTGTTAGGAGTTGAAGCTTTCTTT. This chain links TRBV5-6 with TRBJ1-1, with D unclear. CDR1 and CDR2 from the germline V gene are SGHDT and YYEEEE. The CDR3 runs 12 residues. Trimming took 1 base from V and 7 from J, leaving 8 bases between them.